This T cell receptor (beta chain) was profiled in a study of CD8 T cells in Susac syndrome. The RNA input was about 0.45 to 1 ug, and it was reverse transcribed with random hexamers. Amplification of TCR beta CDR3 used immunoSEQ multiplex PCR across 54 Vbeta and 13 Jbeta. TCRdb processed the immunoSEQ multiplex PCR reads anew with MiXCR; each CDR3 protein has one entry. The table shows 150,000 or so distinct CDR3 sequences, with 90% to 95% occurring only once. TCR beta from blood CD8+ and CD4+ T cells was sequenced. The V gene's germline CDR1 is SGHKS and CDR2 YYEKEE (reference sequence). The CDR3 is made up of 16 amino acids. Losses at the gene ends were 0 bases for V and 2 bases for J; bases not matched to a gene: 3.

Sequencing was done on a sample of CD8+ T cells from PBMCs. The receptor was derived from a human donor with multiple sclerosis. The chain is built from TRBV5-5 and TRBJ2-1; 9 bases line up with TRBD2. The CDR3 DNA reads TGTGCCAGCAGCTTGGTCGCGGGGGGGACCTACAATGAGCAGTTCTTC. Amino acid sequence: CASSLVAGGTYNEQFF.